One sample yielded the 26 T cell receptor beta chains listed below, sequenced in a study of CD4 T cells in relation to SARS-CoV-2 and coronaviruses (dated by TCRdb to the early 2020s). CD4+ T cells from unexposed donors were collected before the COVID-19 pandemic (2011-2018). After 10 days of culture, CD4+ T cells were isolated with the EasySep CD4+ T cell isolation kit. Their antigen targets remain unknown. The library came from the immunoSEQ multiplex PCR assay. TCRdb mirrors the immuneACCESS table, restricted to in-frame sequences. Some clones are absent from its copies; in checked studies, under half trace to an unresolved V gene, and the reason for the others is unknown. The sample table contains some 16,000 clones; only one count was recorded for about 80% of them. The ten largest make up around 9.1% of the sample. The sample was CD4+ T cells from PBMCs, cultured in vitro. The receptors derive from a human donor in good health.

The chain has TRBV12-5 and TRBJ2-1; TRBD2 matches 13 bases. Germline V gene data show CDR1 as LGHNT and CDR2 as FRNRAP. V lost 1 base, J lost 6 bases, and 3 bases stayed unmatched. The CDR3 contains 16 residues. The CDR3: CASGLERTSGSNEQFF. The DNA for the CDR3 is TGTGCTAGTGGTTTGGAGCGGACTAGCGGGAGCAATGAGCAGTTCTTC.

V and J are TRBV7-8 and TRBJ1-1, with 8 nucleotides matching TRBD1. This CDR3 has 14 amino acids. Trimming cost V 7 bases and J 3 bases; bases outside gene matches: 7. CDR1 is SGHVS, CDR2 FQNEAQ, per germline. This CDR3 reads CASTERDRYTEAFF. The DNA for the CDR3 is TGTGCCAGCACAGAGCGGGACAGGTACACTGAAGCTTTCTTT.

This chain connects TRBV9 to TRBJ2-3, with TRBD2 matching over 9 bases. Trimming took 0 bases from V and 5 from J; bases not matched to a gene: 10. This CDR3 contains 17 residues. Germline lookup yields CDR1 SGDLS and CDR2 YYNGEE. The CDR3 DNA sequence: TGTGCCAGCAGCGTAGGGGCAACTAGCGGGCACCTAGATACGCAGTATTTT. It translates to CASSVGATSGHLDTQYF.

The rearrangement links TRBV6-5 to TRBJ2-1, with 10 positions matching TRBD2. The CDR3 has 14 residues. Germline CDR1 reads MNHEY; CDR2 reads SVGAGI. V shed 10 bases and J 4 bases; nucleotides not matched to a gene: 7. DNA for the CDR3: TGTGCCACCTCTAGGACTAGCGGTTACAATGAGCAGTTCTTC. As protein: CATSRTSGYNEQFF.

The V gene is TRBV5-1, the J gene TRBJ2-7, with D unresolved. V was cut by 4 bases and J by 2 bases, with 25 bases left in between. Germline V gene lookup returns CDR1 SGHRS and CDR2 YFSETQ. This CDR3 contains 18 residues. In DNA, the CDR3 is TGCGCCAGCAGCCGAAGACCCACGACACCTGAGTCGACCTACGAGCAGTACTTC. Translated: CASSRRPTTPESTYEQYF. Looking up the rest from reference TRBV5-1 and TRBJ2-7 gives the full variable domain: KAGVTQTPRYLIKTRGQQVTLSCSPISGHRSVSWYQQTPGQGLQFLFEYFSETQRNKGNFPGRFSGRQFSNSRSEMNVSTLELGDSALYLCASSRRPTTPESTYEQYFGPGTRLTVT.

CDR3 amino acids: CASSLYGGGTGELFF. The CDR3, as DNA: TGTGCCAGTAGTCTCTATGGAGGGGGCACCGGGGAGCTGTTTTTT. The V gene is TRBV19, the J gene TRBJ2-2; D is tentatively TRBD1 or TRBD2 (6 bases each). From germline, CDR1 is LNHDA and CDR2 SQIVND (reference sequence). There are 15 residues in the CDR3. V lost 5 bases, J lost 4 bases, and 14 bases lay in between.

The rearrangement links TRBV5-1 to TRBJ2-3; 7 bases line up with TRBD2. In germline, CDR1 is SGHRS, CDR2 YFSETQ. This CDR3 is built from 14 residues. V shed 7 bases and J 6 bases; nucleotides not matched to a gene: 11. CDR3 DNA sequence: TGCGCCAGCCAGGAGATAGCGGGCCACGATACGCAGTATTTT. As protein: CASQEIAGHDTQYF.

The chain combines TRBV30 with TRBJ1-4; D gene ambiguous. Per germline, CDR1 GTSNPN and CDR2 SVGIG (reference sequence). V lost 5 bases and J 7 bases, leaving 14 bases between the germline ends. The CDR3 contains 13 residues. CDR3 sequence: CAWAGVDGEKLFF. The CDR3 DNA reads TGTGCCTGGGCCGGGGTGGATGGTGAAAAACTGTTTTTT.

V usage is TRBV6-5 and J usage is TRBJ2-7; no definite D call. The CDR3 runs to 14 residues. Trimming cost V 7 bases and J 6 bases, with 19 bases left between them. CDR1 and CDR2 (germline): MNHEY, SVGAGI. This CDR3 is CASKTLGPFSEQYF. In nucleotides, the CDR3 is TGTGCCAGCAAGACCCTGGGCCCTTTTAGCGAGCAGTACTTC.

CDR3 coding DNA: TGTGCCAGCAGCGCCTTACTAGCGGGAGGGCCGGAGGGGGCCAACGTCCTGACTTTC. It is translated as CASSALLAGGPEGANVLTF. The V call is TRBV9, the J call TRBJ2-6; 13 bases are a match to TRBD2. The CDR3 has 19 residues. Germline CDR1 is SGDLS and CDR2 is YYNGEE. J lost 4 bases, V lost 3 bases, and 10 bases had no gene match. The complete variable domain, with remaining parts taken from reference TRBV9 and TRBJ2-6, reads DSGVTQTPKHLITATGQRVTLRCSPRSGDLSVYWYQQSLDQGLQFLIQYYNGEERAKGNILERFSAQQFPDLHSELNLSSLELGDSALYFCASSALLAGGPEGANVLTFGAGSRLTVL.

V gene TRBV28 combines with J gene TRBJ2-7, with 8 bases matching TRBD1. CDR3 size: 13 residues. Germline lookup yields CDR1 MDHEN and CDR2 SYDVKM. V shed 7 bases and J 5 bases; nucleotides not matched to a gene: 7. The CDR3 DNA sequence: TGTGCCAGCACCCGGACAGGGAGCCACGAGCAGTACTTC. It codes for CASTRTGSHEQYF.

This clone appeared once. The genes are TRBV28 and TRBJ1-2; the D is unclear. The germline CDR1 and CDR2 sequences are MDHEN and SYDVKM. The CDR3 has 16 amino acids. Trimming removed 7 bases from V and 4 bases from J, with 22 bases in between. The CDR3: CASNSDGSYHFYGYTF. The CDR3 bases are TGTGCCAGCAATAGTGACGGGTCCTACCATTTCTATGGCTACACCTTC.

The chain is built from TRBV28 and TRBJ1-2; no definite D call. The CDR3 extends over 10 amino acids. The V gene's germline CDR1 is MDHEN and CDR2 SYDVKM. Trimming took 8 bases from V and 5 from J, leaving 6 bases between them. The CDR3 DNA reads TGTGCCAGCTACCAATATGGCTACACCTTC. As protein: CASYQYGYTF.

The rearrangement uses TRBV5-4 and TRBJ2-3, with TRBD1 matching over 10 bases. The CDR3 contains 16 residues. The J segment lost 3 bases and the V segment lost 5 bases, leaving 9 bases of the junction unmatched. CDR1 and CDR2 from the germline V gene are SGHNT and YYREEE (reference sequence). CDR3 region: CASRGWGTGDTDTQYF. For the CDR3, the DNA is TGTGCCAGCAGGGGATGGGGGACAGGGGATACAGATACGCAGTATTTT.

This chain connects TRBV19 to TRBJ1-2, with TRBD1 identical over 9 bases. The length of the CDR3 is 14 residues. V was clipped by 6 bases and J by 1 base; unmatched bases: 3. Germline loops: CDR1 LNHDA, CDR2 SQIVND (reference sequence). CDR3 amino acids: CASRPGQGNYGYTF. CDR3 DNA: TGTGCCAGTAGACCGGGACAGGGTAACTATGGCTACACCTTC.

CDR3 sequence (DNA): TGTGCCAGCAGTGAGAAGGTCGCGAGAGGGCTGAACACTGAAGCTTTCTTT. Its protein product is CASSEKVARGLNTEAFF. The chain is built from TRBV2 and TRBJ1-1; D remains ambiguous. Trimming took 3 bases from V and 0 from J, leaving 17 bases between them. CDR1 and CDR2 (germline): SNHLY, FYNNEI. The CDR3 contains 17 residues.

The rearrangement joins TRBV5-5 to TRBJ1-1, with 8 bases aligning to TRBD1. Trimming took 2 bases from V and 1 from J; bases not matched to a gene: 7. Germline CDR1 and CDR2: SGHKS and YYEKEE (reference sequence). The CDR3 sequence is 16 residues long. This chain's CDR3 is CASSFSTGTGNTEAFF. CDR3 DNA: TGTGCCAGCAGCTTCTCAACCGGGACAGGGAACACTGAAGCTTTCTTT. The variable domain in full, completed from reference TRBV5-5 and TRBJ1-1, reads DAGVTQSPTHLIKTRGQQVTLRCSPISGHKSVSWYQQVLGQGPQFIFQYYEKEERGRGNFPDRFSARQFPNYSSELNVNALLLGDSALYLCASSFSTGTGNTEAFFGQGTRLTVV.

The rearrangement joins TRBV30 to TRBJ2-3; D not resolved. The CDR3 is made up of 12 amino acids. The V end lost 2 bases, the J end lost 0 bases, and 3 bases lay between the germline ends. The germline V gene has CDR1 GTSNPN and CDR2 SVGIG (reference sequence). CDR3 sequence: CAWSKSTDTQYF. The DNA of the CDR3 is TGTGCCTGGAGTAAAAGCACAGATACGCAGTATTTT.

The rearrangement links TRBV7-9 to TRBJ2-5, with 8 bases matching TRBD2. CDR3 size: 19 residues. The V and J ends lost 1 base and 3 bases, in that order; junction bases with no gene match: 16. Per the germline V gene, CDR1 is SEHNR and CDR2 is FQNEAQ (reference sequence). The CDR3 spells CASSLGRYAGGGLEETQYF. DNA of the CDR3: TGTGCCAGCAGCTTAGGCAGGTACGCGGGAGGAGGCTTGGAAGAGACCCAGTACTTC.

V is TRBV10-3 and J is TRBJ2-1, with 12 nucleotides matching TRBD2. The CDR3 runs to 14 residues. With V trimmed by 8 bases and J by 3 bases, 2 bases remained unmatched. Germline V gene sequence: CDR1 ENHRY, CDR2 SYGVKD. The CDR3 loop reads CAIGGLAGYNEQFF. The CDR3 nucleotides read TGTGCCATCGGGGGACTAGCGGGCTACAATGAGCAGTTCTTC.

A few counts support this clone. The chain carries TRBV18 and TRBJ2-2; D remains ambiguous. In germline, CDR1 is KGHSH, CDR2 LQKENI. Trimming cost V 1 base and J 6 bases, with 6 bases left between them. The CDR3 loop spans 13 amino acids. CDR3 loop: CASSPQGSGELFF. CDR3 sequence (DNA): TGTGCCAGCTCACCACAGGGTTCCGGGGAGCTGTTTTTT.

This clone was recorded once. The chain joins TRBV19 to TRBJ1-2; no clear D. Trimming left V 7 bases short and J 0 bases short, with 12 bases between. The CDR3 is made up of 14 amino acids. Germline CDR1 and CDR2: LNHDA and SQIVND (reference sequence). The CDR3: CASTPQRANYGYTF. For the CDR3, the DNA is TGTGCCAGTACTCCCCAGCGGGCTAACTATGGCTACACCTTC.

The rearrangement links TRBV7-8 to TRBJ2-2; D is uncertain. The CDR3 length is 13 residues. V lost 5 bases and J 6 bases, leaving 10 bases between the germline ends. The germline V gene encodes CDR1 SGHVS and CDR2 FQNEAQ. The CDR3 DNA sequence: TGTGCCAGCAGCCACCTCCAGCCCGGGGAGCTGTTTTTT. Translating gives CASSHLQPGELFF.

The chain recombines TRBV19 with TRBJ2-1; 8 bases match TRBD2. Germline values: CDR1 LNHDA, CDR2 SQIVND (reference sequence). There are 16 residues in the CDR3. V shed 4 bases and J 0 bases; nucleotides not matched to a gene: 5. CDR3 sequence (DNA): TGTGCCAGTAGTAGACTAGCGCTGAACTCCTACAATGAGCAGTTCTTC. It is translated as CASSRLALNSYNEQFF.

This chain uses TRBV9 with TRBJ2-1, with 8 nucleotides matching TRBD1. J gave up 0 bases and V 1 base, and 3 bases lay outside the gene matches. In germline, CDR1 is SGDLS, CDR2 YYNGEE. The CDR3 runs 16 residues. The CDR3 nucleotides read TGTGCCAGCAGCGTATCCCAGGGGGCCTCCTACAATGAGCAGTTCTTC. It codes for CASSVSQGASYNEQFF. The full variable domain, completed using reference TRBV9 and TRBJ2-1, is DSGVTQTPKHLITATGQRVTLRCSPRSGDLSVYWYQQSLDQGLQFLIQYYNGEERAKGNILERFSAQQFPDLHSELNLSSLELGDSALYFCASSVSQGASYNEQFFGPGTRLTVL.

This clone was counted only a few times. The chain joins TRBV5-8 to TRBJ1-6; no reliable D call. Trimming shortened V by 2 bases and J by 0 bases, and 6 bases separated the two germline ends. CDR1 is SGHTS, CDR2 YDEGEE, per germline. This CDR3 has 15 amino acids. In nucleotides, the CDR3 is TGTGCCAGCAGCTTTGACTTCTCCTATAATTCACCCCTCCACTTT. Amino acid sequence: CASSFDFSYNSPLHF.